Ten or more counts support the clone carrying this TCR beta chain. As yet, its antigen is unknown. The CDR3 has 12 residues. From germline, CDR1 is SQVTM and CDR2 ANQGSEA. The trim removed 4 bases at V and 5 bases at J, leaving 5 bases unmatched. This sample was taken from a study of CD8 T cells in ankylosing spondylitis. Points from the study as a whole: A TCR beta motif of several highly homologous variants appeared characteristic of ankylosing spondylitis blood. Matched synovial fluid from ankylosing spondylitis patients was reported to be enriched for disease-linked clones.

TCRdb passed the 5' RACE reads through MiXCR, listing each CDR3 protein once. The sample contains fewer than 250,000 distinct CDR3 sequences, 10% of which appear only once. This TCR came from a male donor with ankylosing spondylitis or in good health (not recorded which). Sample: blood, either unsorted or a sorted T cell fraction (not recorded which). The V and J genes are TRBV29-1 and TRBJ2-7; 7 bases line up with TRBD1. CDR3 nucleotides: TGCAGCGTTGTTATAGGGGGCAACGAGCAGTACTTC. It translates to CSVVIGGNEQYF.